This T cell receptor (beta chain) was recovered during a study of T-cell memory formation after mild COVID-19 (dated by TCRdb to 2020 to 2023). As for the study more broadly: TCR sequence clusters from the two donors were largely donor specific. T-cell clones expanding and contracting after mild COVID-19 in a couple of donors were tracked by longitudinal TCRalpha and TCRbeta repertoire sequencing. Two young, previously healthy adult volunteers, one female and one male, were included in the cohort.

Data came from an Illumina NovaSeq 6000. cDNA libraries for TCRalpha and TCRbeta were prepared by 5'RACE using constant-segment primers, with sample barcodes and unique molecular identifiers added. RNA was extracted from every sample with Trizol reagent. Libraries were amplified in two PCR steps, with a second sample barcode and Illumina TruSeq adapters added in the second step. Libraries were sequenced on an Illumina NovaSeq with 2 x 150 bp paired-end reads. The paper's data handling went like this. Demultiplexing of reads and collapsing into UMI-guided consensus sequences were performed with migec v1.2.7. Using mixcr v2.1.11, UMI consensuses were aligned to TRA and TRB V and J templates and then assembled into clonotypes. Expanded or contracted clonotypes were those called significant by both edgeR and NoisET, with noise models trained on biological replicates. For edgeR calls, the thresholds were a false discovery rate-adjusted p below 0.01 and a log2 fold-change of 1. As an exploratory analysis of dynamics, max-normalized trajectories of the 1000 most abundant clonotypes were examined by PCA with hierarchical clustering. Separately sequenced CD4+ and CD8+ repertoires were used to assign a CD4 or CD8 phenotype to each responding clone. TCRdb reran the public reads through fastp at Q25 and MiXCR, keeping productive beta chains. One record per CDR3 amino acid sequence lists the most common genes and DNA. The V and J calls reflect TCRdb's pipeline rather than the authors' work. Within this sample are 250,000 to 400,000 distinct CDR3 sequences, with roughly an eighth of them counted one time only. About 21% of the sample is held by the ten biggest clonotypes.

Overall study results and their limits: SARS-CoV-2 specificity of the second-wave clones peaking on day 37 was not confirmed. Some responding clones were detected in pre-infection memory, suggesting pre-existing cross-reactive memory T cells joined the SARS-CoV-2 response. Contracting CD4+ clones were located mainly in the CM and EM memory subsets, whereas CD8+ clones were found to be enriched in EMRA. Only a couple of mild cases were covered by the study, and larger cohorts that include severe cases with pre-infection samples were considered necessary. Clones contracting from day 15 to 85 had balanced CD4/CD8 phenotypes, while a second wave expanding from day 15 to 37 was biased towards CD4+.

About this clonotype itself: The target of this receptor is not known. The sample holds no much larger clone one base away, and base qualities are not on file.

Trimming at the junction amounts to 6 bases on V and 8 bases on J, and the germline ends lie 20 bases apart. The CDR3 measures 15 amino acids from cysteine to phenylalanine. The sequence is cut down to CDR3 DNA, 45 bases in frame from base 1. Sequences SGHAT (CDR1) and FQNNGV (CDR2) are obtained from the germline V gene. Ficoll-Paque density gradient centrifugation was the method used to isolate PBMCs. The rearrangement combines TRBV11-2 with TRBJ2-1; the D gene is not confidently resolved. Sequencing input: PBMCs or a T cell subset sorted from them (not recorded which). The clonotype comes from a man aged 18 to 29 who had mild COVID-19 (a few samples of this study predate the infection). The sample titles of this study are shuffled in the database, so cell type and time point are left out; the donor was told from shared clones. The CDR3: CASSLGRADYHEQFF. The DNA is TGTGCCAGCAGTCTAGGCCGGGCCGATTATCATGAGCAGTTCTTC. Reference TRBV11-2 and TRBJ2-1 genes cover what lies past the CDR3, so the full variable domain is EAGVAQSPRYKIIEKRQSVAFWCNPISGHATLYWYQQILGQGPKLLIQFQNNGVVDDSQLPKDRFSAERLKGVDSTLKIQPAKLEDSAVYLCASSLGRADYHEQFFGPGTRLTVL.